The rows below give T cell receptor beta chains drawn from one sample of a study of Ad26.COV2.S vaccination and SARS-CoV-2 variants. The assay was immunoSEQ multiplex PCR, and TCRdb's table has in-frame clones only and misses some. The table records about 470,000 clones, 80% to 95% of them present only once. The starting material was peripheral blood, obtained in a trial of Ad26.COV2.S vaccine versus placebo. All receptors come from a person between 18 and 65 years old who received the Ad26.COV2.S COVID-19 vaccine or a placebo. CDR3s include the opening cysteine and the closing phenylalanine or tryptophan. D genes are given only for firm matches.

cdr3_length v_call d_call cdr3_aa
20 TRBV3-1/TRBV3-2 TRBD1 CASSRTPPGTGEFSNYGYTF
15 TRBV27 TRBD2 CASSPSGPSYNEQFF
14 TRBV7-2 NA CASSRTDSIYEQYF
15 TRBV18 TRBD2 CASSPSGSNYNEQFF
15 TRBV5-6 TRBD2 CASSLGTSFADTQYF
13 TRBV28 TRBD2 CASSGGGTDTQYF
17 TRBV19 TRBD2 CASSSRPGLAGVGEQYF
13 TRBV5-5 NA CASSRQRLPEQYF
13 TRBV4-1 NA CASSQGAGNTIYF
16 TRBV6-6 NA CASSYSARGSDNEQFF
15 TRBV5-1 NA CASIGRGQAGTEAFF
17 TRBV13 TRBD1 CASSLGRWGQGQETQYF
12 TRBV27 NA CASSPSTDTQYF
14 TRBV4-3 NA CASSQDRWIYEQYF
14 TRBV11-3 NA CASSPYGRADTQYF
15 TRBV27 NA CASSIYLGSLSEQYF
15 TRBV2 TRBD1 CASSVQGAGTGELFF
13 TRBV28 NA CASREKNTGELFF
13 TRBV24-1 NA CATSDPGTNTQYF
18 TRBV20-1 TRBD2 CSASHPSGRALSYNEQFF
15 TRBV27 NA CASSLNRGGNTEAFF
17 TRBV5-4 TRBD1 CASSPKGQGRRAYGYTF
15 TRBV5-4 NA CASSPGFGATDTQYF
15 TRBV6-2/TRBV6-3 NA CASSYSRVMNTEAFF
11 TRBV19 NA CASSLGNTIYF
16 TRBV27 NA CASRGPADSGANVLTF
15 TRBV28 TRBD1 CASSYAGGGGQPQHF
16 TRBV18 TRBD2 CASSPRASGNSYEQYF
14 TRBV20-1 NA CSASATGASYEQYF
13 TRBV7-3 NA CASSRDGPYEQYF
16 TRBV7-9 NA CASSFLWTGSRNEQFF
16 TRBV21-1 NA CASSKKQDSGSYEQYF
15 TRBV28 NA CASRPGRSSYNEQFF
16 TRBV30 NA CAWSVRGGLNSYEQYF
16 TRBV28 NA CASSLAQLRTNEKLFF
16 TRBV28 NA CASISTGTPRGPEAFF
17 TRBV9 NA CASSVAPNSDSYNEQFF
14 TRBV27 TRBD2 CASSVSGKFDTQYF
14 TRBV7-6 TRBD1 CASSSRGPNNEAFF
15 TRBV7-3 TRBD2 CASSLGLASYNEQFF
14 TRBV5-8 NA CASSVGDYQETQYF
14 TRBV11-2 NA CASSLDRSVYEQYF
14 TRBV7-9 NA CASSLVGGTGELFF
17 TRBV19 NA CASSMGQGRNVNTEAFF
15 TRBV4-2 NA CASSQERDSSYEQYF
14 TRBV10-3 TRBD1 CAISEDAGGYGYTF
15 TRBV19 NA CASSDREGDTDTQYF
12 TRBV13 NA CASSLAGRTQYF
14 TRBV19 NA CASSMTARAIIQYF
16 TRBV4-1 TRBD1 CASRNEPGQQNTEAFF
16 TRBV5-8 NA CASTKGWGTINEKLFF